This T cell receptor beta chain appears in the sequencing data of a study of T cells in Graves' hyperthyroidism and ophthalmopathy. Amplified regions were TCR beta CDR3 sequences from RNA transcripts. First-round RT-PCR with HTBI primers amplified the TCR CDR3 region. MiXCR, applied by TCRdb to the multiplex PCR reads, yields one record per CDR3 protein. The data hold 550,000 to 600,000 distinct CDR3 sequences, with over 15% observed a single time. This CDR3 has 11 residues. The germline gives CDR1 DFQATT, CDR2 SNEGSKA (reference sequence). Between the trimmed V and J ends, which lost 3 bases and 6 bases, there was a span of 9 bases. This clonotype was detected ten times or more.

This sequence was found in a woman younger than 30 with Graves' hyperthyroidism. The V and J genes are TRBV20-1 and TRBJ2-7; D gene uncertain. Sequencing was performed on blood. In DNA, the CDR3 is TGCAGTGCTAGTACGTCAGTCGAGCAGTACTTC. Translating gives CSASTSVEQYF.